The entry below describes one T cell receptor (beta chain). As yet, its antigen is unknown. The germline V gene encodes CDR1 SGHRS and CDR2 YFSETQ. V shed 0 bases and J 2 bases; nucleotides not matched to a gene: 3. The CDR3 contains 15 residues. This sample stems from a study of T cell responses to AZD1222 COVID-19 vaccine. Overall study findings and caveats: Clonal diversity may have been underestimated, and the donors were mostly white British, with more females than males. Two AZD1222 administrations were followed by greater Spike-specific TCR breadth and depth.

The repertoire was sequenced with immunoSEQ multiplex PCR; TCRdb's copy has only in-frame clones and lacks some. The sample has about 72,000 clones; roughly 84% are singletons. This TCR derives from an adult in good health. The source was peripheral blood, collected on day 0 of AZD1222 vaccination. The genes are TRBV5-1 and TRBJ2-5, with 8 positions matching TRBD2. This CDR3 is CASSLVPGGQETQYF. The CDR3 coding sequence is TGCGCCAGCAGCTTGGTTCCGGGGGGGCAAGAGACCCAGTACTTC. Full variable domain (rest looked up from reference TRBV5-1 and TRBJ2-5): KAGVTQTPRYLIKTRGQQVTLSCSPISGHRSVSWYQQTPGQGLQFLFEYFSETQRNKGNFPGRFSGRQFSNSRSEMNVSTLELGDSALYLCASSLVPGGQETQYFGPGTRLLVL.